Below, 21 T cell receptor beta chains from the same sample are listed, as sequenced in a study of T cells in Graves' hyperthyroidism and ophthalmopathy (dated by TCRdb to about 2019). The library was generated by multiplex PCR. For sequencing, an Illumina HiSeq 2000 was employed. Amplification of TCR beta CDR3 regions was carried out from RNA transcripts. A first-round RT-PCR of the TCR CDR3 used the HTBI primer set with the Qiagen OneStep RT-PCR kit. TCRdb cleaned the public reads at Q25 with fastp, built clones with MiXCR and kept in-frame beta chains. Each CDR3 protein appears once, grouped with its most common genes and DNA. The table for this sample lists about 530,000 distinct CDR3 sequences; approximately 17% of them were counted only once. Under 20% of the sample comes from the top ten. Material: blood. These receptors all come from a woman between 18 and 30 years old with Graves' ophthalmopathy.

This clonotype was counted at least ten times. The chain combines TRBV5-1 with TRBJ1-1; D unclear. CDR3 size: 13 residues. Germline V gene lookup returns CDR1 SGHRS and CDR2 YFSETQ. Trimming shortened V by 4 bases and J by 1 base, and 8 bases separated the two germline ends. The DNA for the CDR3 is TGCGCCAGCAGCGTCGACCCGAACACTGAAGCTTTCTTT. The encoded protein is CASSVDPNTEAFF.

There are a few counts of this clonotype. V gene TRBV6-1 combines with J gene TRBJ1-4, with D possibly matching TRBD1 (5 bases). Germline V gene data show CDR1 as MNHNS and CDR2 as SASEGT. Deletions cut 0 bases from V and 7 bases from J, with 12 bases between. CDR3 length: 15 residues. CDR3: CASSEAPGLGEKLFF. The CDR3 DNA is TGTGCCAGCAGTGAAGCCCCAGGGTTAGGTGAAAAACTGTTTTTT.

This clonotype showed up just a few times. The chain links TRBV20-1 to TRBJ2-7; maybe TRBD1 (6 bases). Trimming shortened V by 2 bases and J by 1 base, and 9 bases separated the two germline ends. Per the germline V gene, CDR1 is DFQATT and CDR2 is SNEGSKA (reference sequence). The CDR3 is 13 residues long. This CDR3 reads CSARLDSSYEQYF. In DNA form, the CDR3 reads TGCAGTGCTAGACTGGACAGTTCCTACGAGCAGTACTTC.

This clonotype showed up many times. The chain carries TRBV2 and TRBJ2-7, with unresolved D. The CDR3 has 13 amino acids. V was trimmed by 3 bases and J by 2 bases, leaving 8 bases between them. Germline V gene sequence: CDR1 SNHLY, CDR2 FYNNEI. CDR3: CASSDDGPYEQYF. CDR3 DNA sequence: TGTGCCAGCAGTGATGACGGTCCCTACGAGCAGTACTTC.

The V gene is TRBV12-3 or TRBV12-4, the J gene TRBJ2-1, with D uncertain. The V end lost 7 bases, the J end lost 8 bases, and 18 bases lay between the germline ends. The CDR3 consists of 14 residues. The CDR3 reads CASTSLDPLDEQFF. As DNA, the CDR3 is TGTGCCAGCACCTCGCTGGACCCGCTGGATGAGCAGTTCTTC.

There are a few counts of this clonotype. The V and J genes are TRBV29-1 and TRBJ1-1; TRBD1 agrees at 7 bases. J was trimmed by 4 bases and V by 4 bases; bases with no gene match: 12. This CDR3 is 15 amino acids long. Germline values: CDR1 SQVTM, CDR2 ANQGSEA. The CDR3 is CSVVWGVRGVTEAFF. DNA for the CDR3: TGCAGCGTTGTCTGGGGCGTCAGGGGGGTCACTGAAGCTTTCTTT. Variable domain in full (rest from reference TRBV29-1 and TRBJ1-1): SAVISQKPSRDICQRGTSLTIQCQVDSQVTMMFWYRQQPGQSLTLIATANQGSEATYESGFVIDKFPISRPNLTFSTLTVSNMSPEDSSIYLCSVVWGVRGVTEAFFGQGTRLTVV.

The chain combines TRBV30 with TRBJ1-2; 7 bases align to TRBD1. Germline assignment: CDR1 GTSNPN and CDR2 SVGIG (reference sequence). After removal of 1 base from V and 3 bases from J, the junction contained 5 bases not matched to a gene. This CDR3 comprises 14 residues. Written as DNA, the CDR3 is TGTGCCTGGAGTGGGGACAGCCGAGACTATGGCTACACCTTC. Translation gives CAWSGDSRDYGYTF.

This clonotype was seen at least ten times. The rearrangement joins TRBV13 to TRBJ1-1, with D possibly TRBD1 on 6 matching bases. The V gene lost 2 bases and the J gene lost 0 bases, with 16 bases spanning the gap. The CDR3 length is 17 residues. Germline V gene sequence: CDR1 PRHDT, CDR2 FYEKMQ (reference sequence). This CDR3 reads CASSLSGTGLMNTEAFF. The CDR3 DNA is TGTGCCAGCAGCTTAAGCGGTACAGGGCTCATGAACACTGAAGCTTTCTTT.

Only a few counts were recorded for this clonotype. The V call is TRBV28, the J call TRBJ2-2; 14 nucleotides match TRBD2. The trim removed 9 bases at V and 2 bases at J, leaving 11 bases unmatched. The germline V gene encodes CDR1 MDHEN and CDR2 SYDVKM. This CDR3 has 18 residues. CDR3 in DNA: TGTGCCAGTTCCAGGACTAGCGGGGGGTGGACTAACACCGGGGAGCTGTTTTTT. This translates into CASSRTSGGWTNTGELFF.

This chain uses TRBV12-3 or TRBV12-4 with TRBJ2-2; 11 nucleotides line up with TRBD2. V lost 4 bases, J lost 7 bases, and 14 bases stayed unmatched. The CDR3 is made up of 18 amino acids. The CDR3 reads CASSSRFGLAGGIGELFF. The CDR3 coding sequence is TGTGCCAGCAGTTCCAGATTCGGCCTAGCGGGAGGAATCGGGGAGCTGTTTTTT.

With regard to this clonotype: The junction and the germline gene differ at one end; a read error may be behind it. The rearrangement joins TRBV4-1 to TRBJ2-1; D is unclear. The CDR3 has 15 residues. In germline, CDR1 is MGHRA, CDR2 YSYEKL. In DNA form, the CDR3 reads TGCGCCAGCAGCCAAGATGAGGCGGTTTACACTGAGCAGTTCTTC. Translating it yields CASSQDEAVYTEQFF.

The rearrangement joins TRBV29-1 to TRBJ2-1; TRBD2 matches at 11 bases. Germline V CDR1 and CDR2: SQVTM, ANQGSEA. The CDR3 has 19 amino acids. V was clipped by 2 bases and J by 4 bases; unmatched bases: 16. The CDR3 bases are TGCAGCGTTGAATGGGGGGGTAGCGGGGGGGCGATACTGTACAATGAGCAGTTCTTC. Protein: CSVEWGGSGGAILYNEQFF.

The sample holds many counts of this clonotype. V usage is TRBV20-1 and J usage is TRBJ2-7; no reliable D call. V lost 0 bases, J lost 7 bases, and 4 bases lay in between. The CDR3 is 10 amino acids. The germline CDR1 and CDR2 sequences are DFQATT and SNEGSKA (reference sequence). This CDR3 reads CSARDREQYF. CDR3 in DNA: TGCAGTGCTAGAGATAGGGAGCAGTACTTC.

This clonotype was picked up a small number of times. The V call is TRBV27, the J call TRBJ2-7; D is unclear. Trimming left V 5 bases short and J 3 bases short, with 11 bases between. CDR1 and CDR2 from the germline V gene are MNHEY and SMNVEV (reference sequence). This CDR3 is built from 13 residues. CDR3 sequence: CASSPREGYEQYF. DNA for the CDR3: TGTGCCAGCAGTCCCCGAGAAGGCTACGAGCAGTACTTC.

This clonotype turned up a few times. V is TRBV4-1 and J is TRBJ2-5; possibly TRBD2 for D (5 bases). The ends were cut back, 1 base at V and 4 bases at J, with 19 bases in the middle. Germline V gives CDR1 MGHRA, CDR2 YSYEKL. The CDR3 consists of 17 residues. This CDR3 is CASSQGVFLAGPETQYF. CDR3 bases: TGCGCCAGCAGCCAAGGTGTATTCCTAGCCGGTCCAGAGACCCAGTACTTC.

This clonotype was picked up many times. V gene TRBV27 combines with J gene TRBJ1-5; a weak D match, TRBD1 (5 bases). Per germline, CDR1 MNHEY and CDR2 SMNVEV (reference sequence). With 2 bases removed from V and 1 base from J, the gap between germline ends came to 9 bases. This CDR3 comprises 15 residues. The CDR3 protein is CASSLGRESNQPQHF. The CDR3 DNA is TGTGCCAGCAGTTTAGGCAGGGAAAGCAATCAGCCCCAGCATTTT.

This clonotype showed up many times. CDR3 nucleotide sequence: TGTGCCAGCTCATCAGTGCAGGGCCAATCAGGGAACTATGGCTACACCTTC. Its translation is CASSSVQGQSGNYGYTF. The genes are TRBV18 and TRBJ1-2; D is possibly TRBD1 (5 bases). This CDR3 has 17 amino acids. The V and J ends lost 5 bases and 2 bases respectively, with 21 bases between them. Germline V CDR1 and CDR2: KGHSH, LQKENI.

This clonotype was counted at least ten times. The chain has TRBV2 and TRBJ2-1, with 8 positions matching TRBD2. Unmatched junction bases numbered 17, after V lost 7 bases and J lost 6 bases. The CDR3 totals 17 residues. In germline, CDR1 is SNHLY, CDR2 FYNNEI. The CDR3 is CASTGVSGSATSNEQFF. As DNA, the CDR3 is TGTGCCAGCACCGGGGTGAGCGGGAGTGCAACGAGCAATGAGCAGTTCTTC. The full variable domain, its missing parts supplied by reference TRBV2 and TRBJ2-1, is EPEVTQTPSHQVTQMGQEVILRCVPISNHLYFYWYRQILGQKVEFLVSFYNNEISEKSEIFDDQFSVERPDGSNFTLKIRSTKLEDSAMYFCASTGVSGSATSNEQFFGPGTRLTVL.

This clonotype was observed a handful of times. This sequence joins TRBV20-1 and TRBJ1-1, with TRBD1 as a possible D gene (5 bases). Trimming stripped 6 bases from V and 5 bases from J, with 16 bases between. There are 13 residues in the CDR3. The germline V gene has CDR1 DFQATT and CDR2 SNEGSKA (reference sequence). CDR3 DNA: TGCAGTGCCGGCGGACTAAAGGGGACTGAAGCTTTCTTT. Amino acid sequence: CSAGGLKGTEAFF.

This clonotype was counted at least ten times. The chain has TRBV7-2 and TRBJ2-3; D gene unclear. The germline V and J ends were trimmed by 3 bases and 5 bases, with 9 bases remaining between them. CDR3 length equals 13 residues. The germline CDR1 and CDR2 sequences are SGHTA and FQGNSA. Written as DNA, the CDR3 is TGTGCCAGCAGCTTCGTCGGCAAAGATACGCAGTATTTT. Its protein is CASSFVGKDTQYF.

This clonotype was detected many times. The V gene is TRBV27, the J gene TRBJ2-5; 12 nucleotides align to TRBD2. This CDR3 comprises 14 residues. The germline CDR1 and CDR2 sequences are MNHEY and SMNVEV (reference sequence). Trimming took 5 bases from V and 5 from J; bases not matched to a gene: 3. The CDR3 nucleotides read TGTGCCAGCAGTCCGGGACTAGCGGGTGAGACCCAGTACTTC. Translated: CASSPGLAGETQYF.